A single sample gave rise to the 29 T cell receptor beta chains below, sequenced in a study of blood T cell repertoires in COVID-19. Clones were read by immunoSEQ multiplex PCR, and TCRdb kept only the in-frame ones, dropping some. This table holds more than 200,000 clones, 80% to 90% found once. Sequenced material: peripheral blood. These receptors were collected from a man in his thirties or forties with active or convalescent COVID-19.

This clone showed up just a few times. As DNA, the CDR3 is TGTGCCAGCAGTTTACGATGGGGCAACCAAGAGACCCAGTACTTC. It codes for CASSLRWGNQETQYF. The genes are TRBV27 and TRBJ2-5; D perhaps matches TRBD1 (5 bases). The germline V and J ends were trimmed by 2 bases and 0 bases, with 10 bases remaining between them. CDR1 is MNHEY, CDR2 SMNVEV, per germline (reference sequence). The CDR3 has 15 amino acids.

This clone was detected only once. This rearrangement joins TRBV5-1 to TRBJ2-2; 8 positions agree with TRBD1. Trimming cost V 0 bases and J 6 bases; bases outside gene matches: 4. Per the germline V gene, CDR1 is SGHRS and CDR2 is YFSETQ. The CDR3 sequence is 15 residues long. CDR3 coding DNA: TGCGCCAGCAGCTTGGACCAGGGGGCGCCCGGGGAGCTGTTTTTT. Translated, it gives CASSLDQGAPGELFF.

V and J are TRBV5-4 and TRBJ2-2, with D possibly TRBD1 on 5 matching bases. V was clipped by 3 bases and J by 2 bases, with 5 bases between them. The germline V gene encodes CDR1 SGHNT and CDR2 YYREEE (reference sequence). CDR3 length: 13 amino acids. The CDR3 is CASSWTNTGELFF. The CDR3 DNA reads TGTGCCAGCAGCTGGACAAACACCGGGGAGCTGTTTTTT.

The chain has TRBV28 and TRBJ1-2; 7 bases fit TRBD1. This CDR3 comprises 14 residues. The germline CDR1 and CDR2 sequences are MDHEN and SYDVKM. Trimming removed 7 bases from V and 7 bases from J; junction bases left unmatched: 12. The CDR3 spells CASTNRQGVVGYTF. The CDR3, as DNA: TGTGCCAGCACAAACCGACAGGGAGTAGTTGGCTACACCTTC.

This clone was seen only once. This rearrangement joins TRBV27 to TRBJ1-4, with D tentatively TRBD1 (6 bases). This CDR3 region has 17 residues. Trimming left V 2 bases short and J 2 bases short, with 15 bases between. Germline V gives CDR1 MNHEY, CDR2 SMNVEV (reference sequence). The CDR3 region has the DNA TGTGCCAGCAGTTTACTTTTCCGGGGACACACTAATGAAAAACTGTTTTTT. As protein: CASSLLFRGHTNEKLFF.

This chain uses TRBV18 with TRBJ1-6; no firm D call. The length of the CDR3 is 20 residues. The V gene's germline CDR1 is KGHSH and CDR2 LQKENI. V shed 1 base and J shed 2 bases, with 21 bases lying between them. The CDR3 sequence: CASSPRILEATLPYNSPLHF. CDR3 nucleotides: TGTGCCAGCTCACCACGGATTTTAGAGGCCACCCTACCCTATAATTCACCCCTCCACTTT.

This chain joins TRBV4-3 and TRBJ1-6, with D perhaps matching TRBD1 (6 bases). The V end lost 3 bases, the J end lost 10 bases, and 22 bases lay between the germline ends. Germline V CDR1 and CDR2: LGHNA, YSLEER. This CDR3 is 17 amino acids long. The CDR3 nucleotides read TGCGCCAGCAGCCAGGAACCCCTAACAGGGCTAAGCTCACCCCTCCACTTT. This translates into CASSQEPLTGLSSPLHF.

The rearrangement links TRBV2 to TRBJ2-7; possibly TRBD1 for D (6 bases). Germline CDR1 and CDR2: SNHLY and FYNNEI. The CDR3 loop spans 13 amino acids. V was cut by 7 bases and J by 3 bases, with 13 bases left in between. The CDR3 sequence: CASNDQGLYEQYF. The CDR3 DNA reads as TGTGCCAGCAACGACCAGGGGCTCTACGAGCAGTACTTC.

Details on this clone: Other DNA sequences from this sample encode an identical CDR3 as well. J is TRBJ2-7 and V is TRBV6-2 or TRBV6-3; D is unresolved. Germline V CDR1 and CDR2: MNHEY, SVGEGT. Deletions cut 3 bases from V and 5 bases from J, with 5 bases between. The CDR3 length is 11 residues. CDR3 in amino acids: CASSYSHEQYF. DNA for the CDR3: TGTGCCAGCAGTTATTCTCACGAGCAGTACTTC.

This clone was seen only once. The genes are TRBV5-6 and TRBJ2-5, with 11 bases matching TRBD2. The junction had 11 bases not matched to a gene; V was cut back by 3 bases and J by 7 bases. Looked up from germline, CDR1 is SGHDT and CDR2 is YYEEEE. The CDR3 contains 16 residues. The CDR3 nucleotides are TGTGCCAGCAGCTCGACGGGACTAGCGGCCGGGGGGACCCAGTACTTC. The encoded protein is CASSSTGLAAGGTQYF.

CDR3 protein: CASSSGDRGNQPQHF. The CDR3, as DNA: TGCGCCAGCAGCTCGGGGGACAGGGGAAATCAGCCCCAGCATTTT. J is TRBJ1-5 and V is TRBV4-1; 10 bases are a match to TRBD1. The junction had 5 bases not matched to a gene; V was cut back by 5 bases and J by 4 bases. Germline loops: CDR1 MGHRA, CDR2 YSYEKL. This CDR3 is 15 amino acids long.

There are a few counts of this clone. V gene TRBV5-1 combines with J gene TRBJ2-7, with 7 bases lining up with TRBD1. Trimming took 5 bases from V and 4 from J; bases not matched to a gene: 9. CDR1 SGHRS and CDR2 YFSETQ come from the germline V gene. The CDR3 sequence is 14 residues long. The CDR3 here is CASRRQEGAYEQYF. Written as DNA, the CDR3 is TGCGCCAGCAGACGACAAGAGGGGGCGTACGAGCAGTACTTC.

The rearrangement joins TRBV12-3 or TRBV12-4 to TRBJ2-3; D remains ambiguous. Between the trimmed V and J ends, which lost 3 bases and 7 bases, there was a span of 11 bases. The CDR3 contains 13 residues. CDR3 DNA sequence: TGTGCCAGCAGTTTTAATGAGGTGAATACGCAGTATTTT. This translates into CASSFNEVNTQYF.

V is TRBV7-2 and J is TRBJ2-2; no reliable D call. CDR3 size: 14 residues. The V gene lost 3 bases and the J gene lost 4 bases, with 9 bases spanning the gap. Germline CDR1 reads SGHTA; CDR2 reads FQGNSA. CDR3 in amino acids: CASSFLPSTGELFF. In DNA, the CDR3 is TGTGCCAGCAGCTTTCTTCCCAGCACCGGGGAGCTGTTTTTT.

V and J are TRBV7-9 and TRBJ2-1, with 7 bases that match TRBD2. This CDR3 is built from 15 residues. V shed 5 bases, J shed 4 bases, and the junction held 8 bases outside the gene matches. Germline assignment: CDR1 SEHNR and CDR2 FQNEAQ (reference sequence). The CDR3 nucleotides are TGTGCCAGCAGCAATTCGGGGGGAGATTACAATGAGCAGTTCTTC. Translating gives CASSNSGGDYNEQFF.

This clone was observed a few times. This rearrangement joins TRBV11-2 to TRBJ2-5; 9 nucleotides match TRBD1. Trimming took 5 bases from V and 3 from J; bases not matched to a gene: 4. The germline CDR1 and CDR2 sequences are SGHAT and FQNNGV. This CDR3 comprises 14 residues. Here the CDR3 reads CASSQDRGEETQYF. In DNA form, the CDR3 reads TGTGCCAGCAGCCAGGACAGGGGTGAAGAGACCCAGTACTTC.

The chain couples TRBV14 to TRBJ1-2, with 8 nucleotides matching TRBD1. Germline assignment: CDR1 SGHDN and CDR2 FVKESK. Trimming took 1 base from V and 8 from J; bases not matched to a gene: 6. The CDR3 sequence is 14 residues long. CDR3 sequence reads: CASSQVQGAGGYTF. The CDR3 bases are TGTGCCAGCAGCCAAGTGCAGGGGGCGGGAGGCTACACCTTC.

The genes are TRBV11-2 and TRBJ2-5; D is uncertain. The CDR3 is 13 residues long. Per germline, CDR1 SGHAT and CDR2 FQNNGV. Trimming left V 7 bases short and J 3 bases short, with 12 bases between. CDR3 protein: CASNTRNEETQYF. The CDR3, as DNA: TGTGCCAGCAACACACGAAACGAAGAGACCCAGTACTTC.

This clone was picked up one time. The chain joins TRBV4-3 to TRBJ1-1, with a weak D call TRBD1 (6 bases). This CDR3 comprises 14 residues. V lost 1 base and J 10 bases, leaving 16 bases between the germline ends. The germline CDR1 and CDR2 sequences are LGHNA and YSLEER. The CDR3 DNA follows: TGCGCCAGCAGCCAAGCGGGACACCAGTTAGCAGCTTTCTTT. The encoded protein is CASSQAGHQLAAFF.

The chain has TRBV18 and TRBJ1-6, with D maybe TRBD1 (5 bases). The CDR3 is 17 amino acids. Per the germline V gene, CDR1 is KGHSH and CDR2 is LQKENI. V lost 0 bases and J 9 bases, leaving 18 bases between the germline ends. CDR3 residues: CASSPPFGGGGTSPLHF. As DNA, the CDR3 is TGTGCCAGCTCACCACCGTTTGGCGGGGGTGGTACTTCACCCCTCCACTTT.

The V gene is TRBV6-5, the J gene TRBJ1-1; no reliable D call. The CDR3 loop spans 15 amino acids. In germline, CDR1 is MNHEY, CDR2 SVGAGI. V was pared by 6 bases and J by 6 bases, with 20 bases between. In DNA form, the CDR3 reads TGTGCCAGCAGCGACGCGAGAGTAACTGGGCCTGAAGCTTTCTTT. Its translation: CASSDARVTGPEAFF.

The J gene is TRBJ2-2, the V gene TRBV4-2; TRBD1 might be the D (6 bases). Trimming stripped 1 base from V and 3 bases from J, with 9 bases between. Germline loops: CDR1 LGHNA, CDR2 YNFKEQ. This CDR3 is built from 15 residues. CDR3 protein: CASSQGQAHTGELFF. In DNA form, the CDR3 reads TGTGCCAGCAGCCAAGGACAGGCTCACACCGGGGAGCTGTTTTTT.

This sequence joins TRBV6-6 and TRBJ1-5; 7 nucleotides match TRBD1. The length of the CDR3 is 15 residues. The ends lost 0 bases at V and 7 bases at J; junction bases unmatched: 6. Germline CDR1 is MNHNY and CDR2 is SVGAGI (reference sequence). The CDR3 DNA reads TGTGCCAGCAGTTACTCGACAGGGTCGAGCCAGCCCCAGCATTTT. It is translated as CASSYSTGSSQPQHF.

The gene calls are TRBV5-5 and TRBJ2-1; weak D call: TRBD1 (7 bases). This CDR3 is 18 amino acids long. V lost 6 bases, J lost 3 bases, and 25 bases lay in between. Germline V lookup: CDR1 SGHKS, CDR2 YYEKEE (reference sequence). CDR3 sequence (DNA): TGTGCCAGCACCTCCCCTTCAGGGGGGCCGTACCTCTACAATGAGCAGTTCTTC. Translated, it gives CASTSPSGGPYLYNEQFF. The full variable domain, completed using reference TRBV5-5 and TRBJ2-1, is DAGVTQSPTHLIKTRGQQVTLRCSPISGHKSVSWYQQVLGQGPQFIFQYYEKEERGRGNFPDRFSARQFPNYSSELNVNALLLGDSALYLCASTSPSGGPYLYNEQFFGPGTRLTVL.

The chain recombines TRBV19 with TRBJ1-3; weak D call: TRBD1 (6 bases). Germline assignment: CDR1 LNHDA and CDR2 SQIVND (reference sequence). V lost 1 base and J 0 bases, leaving 10 bases between the germline ends. CDR3 length: 16 residues. CDR3 sequence (DNA): TGTGCCAGTAGTATAGCCCGGGACACCTCTGGAAACACCATATATTTT. Translated, it gives CASSIARDTSGNTIYF.

This clone was seen a handful of times. The chain links TRBV27 to TRBJ1-4; a possible D gene is TRBD1 (6 bases). Trimming cost V 8 bases and J 7 bases, with 17 bases left between them. Looked up from germline, CDR1 is MNHEY and CDR2 is SMNVEV (reference sequence). The length of the CDR3 is 14 residues. The CDR3, as DNA: TGTGCCAGCGGGCCCCTCCAGGGGATTGAAAAACTGTTTTTT. It encodes CASGPLQGIEKLFF.

Turning to this clone: This specimen includes other DNA sequences encoding the same CDR3. The V call is TRBV19, the J call TRBJ1-6, with 7 bases lining up with TRBD1. This CDR3 region has 13 residues. Germline V gene sequence: CDR1 LNHDA, CDR2 SQIVND (reference sequence). Trimming at V came to 5 bases and at J to 7 bases, leaving 2 bases not matched to a gene. DNA for the CDR3: TGTGCCAGTAGTCGGGACAGCAATTCACCCCTCCACTTT. Protein: CASSRDSNSPLHF.

This clone was counted once. This chain connects TRBV27 to TRBJ1-1; D might be TRBD1 (6 bases). Germline lookup yields CDR1 MNHEY and CDR2 SMNVEV (reference sequence). Trimming cost V 2 bases and J 4 bases, with 20 bases left between them. This CDR3 has 17 residues. CDR3 DNA: TGTGCCAGCAGTTTAGGTTCGGTGGGGGCTTGGGGCACTGAAGCTTTCTTT. This sequence encodes CASSLGSVGAWGTEAFF.

This clone was found once. This sequence joins TRBV11-2 and TRBJ2-7, with D unclear. Trimming pared 3 bases from V and 0 bases from J, leaving 6 bases between. The length of the CDR3 is 13 residues. Germline loops: CDR1 SGHAT, CDR2 FQNNGV. DNA of the CDR3: TGTGCCAGCAGCTTTTCGGGCTCCTACGAGCAGTACTTC. Encoded protein: CASSFSGSYEQYF.